These 27 T cell receptor beta chains came from one sample sequenced in a study of blood T cell repertoires in COVID-19. TCRdb keeps only in-frame clones here, not all; method: immunoSEQ multiplex PCR. This table has 25,000 to 35,000 clones, nearly 90% appearing once. Sequencing used peripheral blood. These receptors were taken from a man in his 60s with active COVID-19.

The chain employs TRBV10-3 and TRBJ2-3; 10 positions match TRBD1. CDR1 and CDR2 (germline): ENHRY, SYGVKD. J lost 3 bases, V lost 6 bases, and 3 bases had no gene match. The CDR3 is made up of 14 amino acids. The DNA of the CDR3 is TGTGCCATCAGCGGACAGGGGGGAACAGATACGCAGTATTTT. Protein product: CAISGQGGTDTQYF.

V and J are TRBV29-1 and TRBJ2-3, with 10 nucleotides matching TRBD1. The CDR3 runs 13 residues. Trimming took 6 bases from V and 4 from J; bases not matched to a gene: 4. Per germline, CDR1 SQVTM and CDR2 ANQGSEA. The CDR3 coding sequence is TGCAGCGTCGGGACAGGGGCGGCAGATACGCAGTATTTT. It yields the protein CSVGTGAADTQYF.

The rearrangement links TRBV7-2 to TRBJ1-2, with D possibly matching TRBD1 (6 bases). Germline CDR1 is SGHTA and CDR2 is FQGNSA. Deletions cut 5 bases from V and 2 bases from J, with 12 bases between. This CDR3 is built from 14 residues. In DNA form, the CDR3 reads TGTGCCAGCAGCCTAGGGGGGGGCAACTATGGCTACACCTTC. Its protein product is CASSLGGGNYGYTF.

V usage is TRBV28 and J usage is TRBJ1-2; the match to TRBD1 covers 7 bases. CDR1 is MDHEN, CDR2 SYDVKM, per germline. The trim removed 10 bases at V and 1 base at J, leaving 15 bases unmatched. The CDR3 spans 16 residues. DNA of the CDR3: TGTGCCATCCTAAAAGGGGGGACAGAGATTAACTATGGCTACACCTTC. Its translation: CAILKGGTEINYGYTF.

V is TRBV15 and J is TRBJ2-7; no clear D. The germline CDR1 and CDR2 sequences are LNHNV and YYDKDF (reference sequence). Trimming took off 0 bases at V and 4 bases at J, with 10 bases between the two ends. The CDR3 totals 14 residues. CDR3 in DNA: TGTGCCACCAGCAGAGATAACAGATTTTACGAGCAGTACTTC. It codes for CATSRDNRFYEQYF.

V gene TRBV7-9 combines with J gene TRBJ2-1, with D perhaps matching TRBD2 (5 bases). CDR3 length equals 17 residues. The ends were cut back, 1 base at V and 2 bases at J, with 15 bases in the middle. Germline V CDR1 and CDR2: SEHNR, FQNEAQ (reference sequence). The CDR3, as DNA: TGTGCCAGCAGCTTAGGCGGAGGTCGGAGCACCTACAATGAGCAGTTCTTC. It specifies CASSLGGGRSTYNEQFF.

The rearrangement links TRBV5-5 to TRBJ2-1; 11 nucleotides match TRBD2. The trim removed 6 bases at V and 10 bases at J, leaving 9 bases unmatched. Germline V gives CDR1 SGHKS, CDR2 YYEKEE (reference sequence). The CDR3 loop spans 14 amino acids. CDR3 in amino acids: CASTPLAGAGEQFF. The CDR3 DNA reads as TGTGCCAGCACCCCACTAGCGGGGGCCGGGGAGCAGTTCTTC. Based on the CDR3 plus reference TRBV5-5 and TRBJ2-1, the full variable domain is DAGVTQSPTHLIKTRGQQVTLRCSPISGHKSVSWYQQVLGQGPQFIFQYYEKEERGRGNFPDRFSARQFPNYSSELNVNALLLGDSALYLCASTPLAGAGEQFFGPGTRLTVL.

This chain joins TRBV27 and TRBJ2-4, with 10 bases lining up with TRBD2. J was trimmed by 1 base and V by 5 bases; bases with no gene match: 17. Germline V gives CDR1 MNHEY, CDR2 SMNVEV (reference sequence). The CDR3 sequence is 20 residues long. CDR3 bases: TGTGCCAGCAGTCCCGTGCTAAGCGGGGGGGCTAGGAGGGCCAAAAACATTCAGTACTTC. Translated, it gives CASSPVLSGGARRAKNIQYF.

V is TRBV27 and J is TRBJ1-2, with D perhaps matching TRBD1 (6 bases). Trimming stripped 0 bases from V and 3 bases from J, with 14 bases between. CDR1 and CDR2 (germline): MNHEY, SMNVEV (reference sequence). The CDR3 is 16 amino acids. The CDR3 spells CASSLSRGGDYYGYTF. CDR3 nucleotide sequence: TGTGCCAGCAGTTTATCAAGGGGGGGGGATTACTATGGCTACACCTTC.

The J gene is TRBJ2-7, the V gene TRBV6-6, with 10 nucleotides matching TRBD1. Germline CDR1 is MNHNY and CDR2 is SVGAGI (reference sequence). CDR3 size: 14 residues. Trimming removed 4 bases from V and 7 bases from J; junction bases left unmatched: 7. CDR3 loop: CASSSGTGVGEQYF. DNA for the CDR3: TGTGCCAGCAGTTCCGGGACAGGGGTCGGGGAGCAGTACTTC.

The chain employs TRBV5-4 and TRBJ2-7, with D possibly matching TRBD1 (5 bases). Per the germline V gene, CDR1 is SGHNT and CDR2 is YYREEE (reference sequence). The V end was cut by 1 base, the J end by 11 bases, with 16 bases between. This CDR3 has 13 residues. This CDR3 is CASSLRYQGEEYF. The CDR3 DNA is TGTGCCAGCAGCTTGCGTTATCAGGGTGAGGAGTACTTC.

This chain uses TRBV30 with TRBJ1-3; no clear D gene. CDR1 is GTSNPN, CDR2 SVGIG, per germline (reference sequence). The CDR3 is 12 amino acids. Trimming took off 1 base at V and 4 bases at J, with 5 bases between the two ends. CDR3 region: CAWSGAGNTIYF. The CDR3 coding sequence is TGTGCCTGGAGTGGGGCAGGAAACACCATATATTTT.

This clone has only one observation. The gene calls are TRBV2 and TRBJ1-1; D not certain. The V end was cut by 4 bases, the J end by 6 bases, with 6 bases between. This CDR3 is 11 amino acids long. CDR1 SNHLY and CDR2 FYNNEI come from the germline V gene. CDR3 nucleotides: TGTGCCAGCAGTGTCACGGCTGAAGCTTTCTTT. It translates to CASSVTAEAFF.

The chain is built from TRBV6-5 and TRBJ2-7; 8 bases align to TRBD2. The CDR3 loop spans 15 amino acids. With 6 bases clipped from V and 0 bases from J, the junction kept 7 bases outside the gene matches. Germline CDR1 reads MNHEY; CDR2 reads SVGAGI. The CDR3, as DNA: TGTGCCAGCAGGAGACTTAGCGGGACCTCCTACGAGCAGTACTTC. Translated, it gives CASRRLSGTSYEQYF.

This chain uses TRBV7-8 with TRBJ1-1; TRBD1 matches at 7 bases. The V and J ends lost 5 bases and 3 bases, in that order; junction bases with no gene match: 6. Germline-derived CDR1 and CDR2 are SGHVS and FQNEAQ. This CDR3 spans 14 amino acids. The CDR3 is CASSPRTGYTEAFF. The CDR3 nucleotides are TGTGCCAGCAGCCCTAGGACAGGATACACTGAAGCTTTCTTT.

V is TRBV19 and J is TRBJ1-5, with D possibly matching TRBD1 (6 bases). Germline lookup yields CDR1 LNHDA and CDR2 SQIVND (reference sequence). Trimming removed 0 bases at V and 7 bases at J, with 16 bases between. The CDR3 is made up of 16 amino acids. The CDR3 DNA follows: TGTGCCAGTAGTATAGAGGGGCCTGTAAGGGGGCAGCCCCAGCATTTT. It specifies CASSIEGPVRGQPQHF.

The V and J genes are TRBV7-9 and TRBJ1-4; no clear D. The V end was cut by 2 bases, the J end by 14 bases, with 18 bases between. This CDR3 contains 14 residues. CDR1 is SEHNR and CDR2 is FQNEAQ in the germline V gene (reference sequence). DNA of the CDR3: TGTGCCAGCAGCTTAAGAGGCGGGAGCGGCGATCTGTTTTTT. Its protein is CASSLRGGSGDLFF.

This clone appeared a single time. The rearrangement joins TRBV27 to TRBJ2-2; 8 bases line up with TRBD2. Germline assignment: CDR1 MNHEY and CDR2 SMNVEV (reference sequence). V shed 6 bases and J 3 bases; nucleotides not matched to a gene: 12. The CDR3 covers 17 residues. The chain's CDR3 is CASSLDGQRGYTGELFF. The CDR3, as DNA: TGTGCCAGCAGCCTGGACGGGCAGCGGGGGTACACCGGGGAGCTGTTTTTT.

The genes are TRBV6-6 and TRBJ1-4; 9 bases fit TRBD1. Germline V gene data show CDR1 as MNHNY and CDR2 as SVGAGI (reference sequence). Trimming took 7 bases from V and 7 from J; bases not matched to a gene: 10. The CDR3 is 15 amino acids. Here the CDR3 reads CASTITGQGGEKLFF. CDR3 nucleotide sequence: TGTGCCAGCACCATAACGGGACAGGGCGGTGAAAAACTGTTTTTT.

The chain has TRBV25-1 and TRBJ2-7, with 8 bases identical to TRBD2. From germline, CDR1 is MGHDK and CDR2 SYGVNS. The CDR3 extends over 16 amino acids. Trimming took 6 bases from V and 6 from J; bases not matched to a gene: 16. The CDR3 loop reads CASSSFPGLGGGEQYF. DNA for the CDR3: TGTGCCAGCAGCTCCTTTCCGGGACTAGGAGGGGGCGAGCAGTACTTC.

The chain employs TRBV6-2 or TRBV6-3 and TRBJ2-5; 8 bases line up with TRBD2. Trimming removed 4 bases from V and 5 bases from J; junction bases left unmatched: 9. Germline V gene lookup returns CDR1 MNHEY and CDR2 SVGEGT. This CDR3 contains 15 residues. CDR3 nucleotide sequence: TGTGCCAGCAGTTTACTAGCGGTCTCCGGGGAGACCCAGTACTTC. As protein: CASSLLAVSGETQYF.

This clone was seen a handful of times. The V gene is TRBV3-1 (or the pseudogene TRBV3-2), the J gene TRBJ1-2, with D unresolved. The germline CDR1 and CDR2 sequences are LGHDT and YNNKEL (reference sequence). CDR3 length: 13 amino acids. Trimming left V 3 bases short and J 1 base short, with 6 bases between. CDR3 region: CASSQGSNYGYTF. The CDR3, as DNA: TGTGCCAGCAGCCAGGGCAGTAACTATGGCTACACCTTC.

The V gene is TRBV3-1 (or the pseudogene TRBV3-2), the J gene TRBJ2-7; 8 nucleotides line up with TRBD2. Trimming removed 1 base from V and 1 base from J; junction bases left unmatched: 6. The germline V gene has CDR1 LGHDT and CDR2 YNNKEL (reference sequence). The CDR3 has 16 amino acids. This CDR3 reads CASSQAGLAGSYEQYF. CDR3 coding DNA: TGTGCCAGCAGCCAAGCGGGTCTAGCGGGTTCCTACGAGCAGTACTTC.

The CDR3 loop is CASSQGRRVSTDTQYF. The CDR3 nucleotides are TGTGCCAGCAGCCAAGGGCGGAGGGTCTCCACAGATACGCAGTATTTT. V and J are TRBV3-1 (or the pseudogene TRBV3-2) and TRBJ2-3; a possible D gene is TRBD2 (6 bases). Germline V lookup: CDR1 LGHDT, CDR2 YNNKEL (reference sequence). Trimming shortened V by 1 base and J by 2 bases, and 13 bases separated the two germline ends. The CDR3 loop spans 16 amino acids.

The chain links TRBV9 to TRBJ1-6; TRBD1 agrees at 8 bases. There are 15 residues in the CDR3. V dropped 7 bases and J dropped 1; count of bases not matched to a gene: 4. Germline CDR1 and CDR2: SGDLS and YYNGEE. Written as DNA, the CDR3 is TGTGCCAGCGGACAGGGATCGTCCTATAATTCACCCCTCCACTTT. It codes for CASGQGSSYNSPLHF.

The genes are TRBV28 and TRBJ1-3; D is unresolved. Trimming pared 2 bases from V and 4 bases from J, leaving 12 bases between. Germline assignment: CDR1 MDHEN and CDR2 SYDVKM. CDR3 size: 15 residues. The CDR3 spells CASSLLRGTGNTIYF. CDR3 DNA sequence: TGTGCCAGCAGTTTACTGCGGGGAACCGGAAACACCATATATTTT.

This clone is a singleton in its sample. The genes are TRBV6-5 and TRBJ1-1, with D perhaps matching TRBD1 (5 bases). CDR1 MNHEY and CDR2 SVGAGI come from the germline V gene. The CDR3 sequence is 14 residues long. With 4 bases removed from V and 3 bases from J, the gap between germline ends came to 12 bases. The CDR3 here is CASSSRVGHTEAFF. The DNA of the CDR3 is TGTGCCAGCAGTTCCAGGGTAGGGCACACTGAAGCTTTCTTT.